Listed below are T cell receptor beta chains from one sample, sequenced in a study of cytomegalovirus exposure and HLA in healthy donors. Profiled with immunoSEQ multiplex PCR; TCRdb holds only in-frame clones, not every one. Among 70,000 to 100,000 clones listed, roughly two thirds were seen once. Sequenced: PBMCs. Receptors were obtained from a woman aged 45-60 years in good health and CMV-seropositive. CDR3s include the opening cysteine and the closing phenylalanine or tryptophan. The D gene is left open where the match is weak. A clone size is listed for some rows: how often the clone was seen (once, few, many), or a class if it is expanded.

TGTGCCAGCCGACAGGGGTCGGCCGGGGAGCTGTTTTTT | CASRQGSAGELFF | TRBJ2-2 | TRBV6-4 | TRBD1 | NA
TGTGCCAGCAGCGCAACGACAGGGGGGACTAGCGGGGCCTACAATGAGCAGTTCTTC | CASSATTGGTSGAYNEQFF | TRBJ2-1 | TRBV9 | TRBD2 | NA
TGTGCCAGTAGTATAGCTTTACGGGGTAGCTACGAGCAGTACTTC | CASSIALRGSYEQYF | TRBJ2-7 | TRBV19 | NA | NA
TGCGCCAGCAGTGAGGATGGACAGGGGGATGAAGCTTTCTTT | CASSEDGQGDEAFF | TRBJ1-1 | TRBV10-1 | TRBD1 | few
TGTGCCAGCAAAAGTTCAGCTGGAAACACCATATATTTT | CASKSSAGNTIYF | TRBJ1-3 | TRBV6-6 | NA | NA
TGTGCCAGCTCACCACTAGGGACAGGCTATGGCTACACCTTC | CASSPLGTGYGYTF | TRBJ1-2 | TRBV18 | TRBD1 | NA
TGTGCCAGCAGCCCTCCGGGCAGGGATTGGCCCACTGAAGCTTTCTTT | CASSPPGRDWPTEAFF | TRBJ1-1 | TRBV13 | NA | few
TGTGCCAGCAGCGTAGGAGCGGGGCTAACCAATGAGCAGTTCTTC | CASSVGAGLTNEQFF | TRBJ2-1 | TRBV9 | TRBD2 | NA
TGTGCCAGCAGCCTCCAGGGGAATGGTTACAATGAGCAGTTCTTC | CASSLQGNGYNEQFF | TRBJ2-1 | TRBV9 | NA | NA
TGTGCCAGCAGCTTAACTAGTTATGAGCAGTTCTTC | CASSLTSYEQFF | TRBJ2-1 | TRBV7-3 | NA | NA
TGCGCCAGCAGTCCCGGACAGGGATTTACAGATACGCAGTATTTT | CASSPGQGFTDTQYF | TRBJ2-3 | TRBV5-1 | TRBD1 | NA
TGCAGCGCCAGGGTGGCCTTCTCCTACGAGCAGTACTTC | CSARVAFSYEQYF | TRBJ2-7 | TRBV29-1 | NA | few
TGTGCCAGCAGCTATCATACCGGGGAGCTGTTTTTT | CASSYHTGELFF | TRBJ2-2 | TRBV7-2 | NA | few
TGTGCCAGCAGCTCCGGTCGGGGGGGGGATGAGCAGTTCTTC | CASSSGRGGDEQFF | TRBJ2-1 | TRBV7-9 | TRBD2 | NA
TGTGCCAGCAGCTTCGGGGACAGGAAAGAGACCCAGTACTTC | CASSFGDRKETQYF | TRBJ2-5 | TRBV7-2 | TRBD1 | NA
TGTGCTAGTGGCCCGAGGTCAGATACGCAGTATTTT | CASGPRSDTQYF | TRBJ2-3 | TRBV12-5 | NA | NA
TGTGCCAGTAGTATGGGGACAGGGCCTGAAAAACTGTTTTTT | CASSMGTGPEKLFF | TRBJ1-4 | TRBV19 | TRBD1 | NA
TGTGCCATCAGCCTAGAAACAGGGACAGATACGCAGTATTTT | CAISLETGTDTQYF | TRBJ2-3 | TRBV10-3 | NA | NA
TGCGCCAGCAGCCAAGCACAAGCTCAGGTGAATGAAAAACTGTTTTTT | CASSQAQAQVNEKLFF | TRBJ1-4 | TRBV4-1 | NA | once
TGCGCCAGCAGCTTGAATCAGGGGGCGTCCACCGGGGAGCTGTTTTTT | CASSLNQGASTGELFF | TRBJ2-2 | TRBV5-1 | TRBD1 | NA
TGCGCCAGCAGCCTTGGGACAGACCTCTACAATGAGCAGTTCTTC | CASSLGTDLYNEQFF | TRBJ2-1 | TRBV5-1 | TRBD1 | NA
TGCGCCAGCAGCCAAGGTTTTTCCAGCGGGGGCCAAGAGACCCAGTACTTC | CASSQGFSSGGQETQYF | TRBJ2-5 | TRBV4-1 | TRBD2 | once
TGTGCCAGCAGTACAAAAGACACCGGGGAGCTGTTTTTT | CASSTKDTGELFF | TRBJ2-2 | TRBV7-6 | NA | NA
TGTGCCAGCAGCCCGTCAAGCGGAGAGACCCAGTACTTC | CASSPSSGETQYF | TRBJ2-5 | TRBV7-3 | NA | NA
TGTGCCAGTAGCTCACAAGCGGGGGACATGGGCGGGGAGCTGTTTTTT | CASSSQAGDMGGELFF | TRBJ2-2 | TRBV19 | TRBD2 | NA
TGTGCCAGCTCACAAGGGACAGGGGTTTGGGAAAAACTGTTTTTT | CASSQGTGVWEKLFF | TRBJ1-4 | TRBV18 | TRBD1 | NA
TGTGCCAGCAGCCCAAACGGGTTGGAGTTCTATGGCTACACCTTC | CASSPNGLEFYGYTF | TRBJ1-2 | TRBV9 | NA | NA
TGTGCCAGCAGCTATACGGGGGGGCGAGAGACCCAGTACTTC | CASSYTGGRETQYF | TRBJ2-5 | TRBV7-9 | TRBD2 | NA
TGCGCCAGCAGCTTGGTGGAGGGCTACGAGCAGTACTTC | CASSLVEGYEQYF | TRBJ2-7 | TRBV5-1 | NA | NA
TGTGCCAGCAGCCGACTAGCGGGGCTCCAAAATGAGCAGTTCTTC | CASSRLAGLQNEQFF | TRBJ2-1 | TRBV7-2 | TRBD2 | few
TGTGCCAGCAGCTTAACGGTGGCATTGGAAGAGACCCAGTACTTC | CASSLTVALEETQYF | TRBJ2-5 | TRBV7-3 | NA | few
TGTGCCAGCAGCCGAACTAGTACGGAAGAGACCCAGTACTTC | CASSRTSTEETQYF | TRBJ2-5 | TRBV7-3 | NA | NA
TGTGCCAGCAGCGGGCCGGACAGGGCTAGCTCCTACGAGCAGTACTTC | CASSGPDRASSYEQYF | TRBJ2-7 | TRBV5-4 | TRBD1 | NA
TGTGCCAGCAGCTACGACAGGGGAAACGAGCAGTACTTC | CASSYDRGNEQYF | TRBJ2-7 | TRBV5-4 | TRBD1 | NA
TGTGCCAGCAGCTTAGAGGCTAGCGGGGGAGACAAAAACATTCAGTACTTC | CASSLEASGGDKNIQYF | TRBJ2-4 | TRBV13 | TRBD2 | few
TGTGCCAGCAGCCAAGCGTCAGGGGTAGAGGGCTACACCTTC | CASSQASGVEGYTF | TRBJ1-2 | TRBV4-2 | NA | NA
TGTGCCAGCAGTGACTCTGCACGGACAGGGGGCCGCACTGAAGCTTTCTTT | CASSDSARTGGRTEAFF | TRBJ1-1 | TRBV6-4 | TRBD1 | NA
TGTGCCAGTAGCCCGGGACAGGGTTTCGGGGAGCTGTTTTTT | CASSPGQGFGELFF | TRBJ2-2 | TRBV19 | TRBD1 | few
TGCGCCAGCAGCCAACGCGGGGAGGCTACAAAAAATGAGCAGTTCTTC | CASSQRGEATKNEQFF | TRBJ2-1 | TRBV4-1 | NA | few
TGTGCCACCAGCGTCTTGCTAGGCGGGACGAAGGGCTACACCTTC | CATSVLLGGTKGYTF | TRBJ1-2 | TRBV15 | NA | NA
TGTGCCAGCAGCTCGGGGGGCGCATTCAACTATGGCTACACCTTC | CASSSGGAFNYGYTF | TRBJ1-2 | TRBV5-4 | NA | once